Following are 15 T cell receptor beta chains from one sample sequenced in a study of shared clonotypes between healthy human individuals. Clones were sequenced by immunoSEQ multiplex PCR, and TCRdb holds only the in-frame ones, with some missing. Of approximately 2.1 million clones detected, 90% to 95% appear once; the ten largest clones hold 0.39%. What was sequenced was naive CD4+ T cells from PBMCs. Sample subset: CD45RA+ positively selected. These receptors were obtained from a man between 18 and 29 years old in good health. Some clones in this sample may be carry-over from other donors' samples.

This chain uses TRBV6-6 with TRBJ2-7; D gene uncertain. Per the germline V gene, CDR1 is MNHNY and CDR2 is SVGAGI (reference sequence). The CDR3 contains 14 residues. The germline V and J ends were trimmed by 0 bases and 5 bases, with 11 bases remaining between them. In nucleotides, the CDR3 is TGTGCCAGCAGTTACTCGACGCAGGTGGACGAGCAGTACTTC. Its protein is CASSYSTQVDEQYF.

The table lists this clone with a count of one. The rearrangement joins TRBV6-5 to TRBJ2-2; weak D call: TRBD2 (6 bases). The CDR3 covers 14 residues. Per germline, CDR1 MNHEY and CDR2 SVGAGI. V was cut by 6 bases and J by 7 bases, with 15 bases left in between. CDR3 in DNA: TGTGCCAGCAGACCCGGGACTTTTGGCGGGGAGCTGTTTTTT. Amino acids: CASRPGTFGGELFF.

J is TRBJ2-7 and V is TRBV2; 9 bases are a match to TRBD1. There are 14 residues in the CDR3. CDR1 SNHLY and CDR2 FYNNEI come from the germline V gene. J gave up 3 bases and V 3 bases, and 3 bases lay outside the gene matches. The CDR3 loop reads CASSERTGVYEQYF. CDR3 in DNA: TGTGCCAGCAGTGAGAGGACAGGGGTCTACGAGCAGTACTTC.

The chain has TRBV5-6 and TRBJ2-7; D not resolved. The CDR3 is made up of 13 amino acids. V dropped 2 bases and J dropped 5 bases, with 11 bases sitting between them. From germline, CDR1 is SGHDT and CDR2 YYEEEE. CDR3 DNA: TGTGCCAGCAGCTTTCTACCATCCCACGAGCAGTACTTC. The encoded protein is CASSFLPSHEQYF. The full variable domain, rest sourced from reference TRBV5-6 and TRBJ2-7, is DAGVTQSPTHLIKTRGQQVTLRCSPKSGHDTVSWYQQALGQGPQFIFQYYEEEERQRGNFPDRFSGHQFPNYSSELNVNALLLGDSALYLCASSFLPSHEQYFGPGTRLTVT.

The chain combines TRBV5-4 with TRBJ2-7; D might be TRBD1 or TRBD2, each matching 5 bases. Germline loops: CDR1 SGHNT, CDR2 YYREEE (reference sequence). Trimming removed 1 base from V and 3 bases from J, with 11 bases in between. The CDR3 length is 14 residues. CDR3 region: CASSLRGSNYEQYF. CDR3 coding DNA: TGTGCCAGCAGCTTGCGGGGCTCAAACTACGAGCAGTACTTC.

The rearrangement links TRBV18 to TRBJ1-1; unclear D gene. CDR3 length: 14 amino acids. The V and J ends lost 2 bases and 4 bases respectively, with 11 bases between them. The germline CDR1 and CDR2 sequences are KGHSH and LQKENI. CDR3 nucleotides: TGTGCCAGCTCACCATATAACCGGTTCACTGAAGCTTTCTTT. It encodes CASSPYNRFTEAFF. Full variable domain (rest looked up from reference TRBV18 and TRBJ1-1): NAGVMQNPRHLVRRRGQEARLRCSPMKGHSHVYWYRQLPEEGLKFMVYLQKENIIDESGMPKERFSAEFPKEGPSILRIQQVVRGDSAAYFCASSPYNRFTEAFFGQGTRLTVV.

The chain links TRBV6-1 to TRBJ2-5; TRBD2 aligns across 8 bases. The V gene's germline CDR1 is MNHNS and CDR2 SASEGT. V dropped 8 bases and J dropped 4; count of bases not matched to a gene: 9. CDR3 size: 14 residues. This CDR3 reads CASGKGLAGETQYF. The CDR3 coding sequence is TGTGCCAGCGGGAAGGGGCTAGCGGGAGAGACCCAGTACTTC.

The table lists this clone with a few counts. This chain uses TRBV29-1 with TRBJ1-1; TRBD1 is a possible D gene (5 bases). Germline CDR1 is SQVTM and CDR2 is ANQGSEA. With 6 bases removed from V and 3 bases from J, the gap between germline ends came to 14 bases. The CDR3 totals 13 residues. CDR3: CSVGGRQDTEAFF. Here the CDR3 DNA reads TGCAGCGTGGGGGGGAGGCAGGACACTGAAGCTTTCTTT.

This CDR3 reads CASSRAQGAPTGYTF. CDR3 nucleotide sequence: TGCGCCAGCAGCCGAGCACAGGGGGCGCCTACTGGCTACACCTTC. The chain combines TRBV4-3 with TRBJ1-2, with 9 bases matching TRBD1. This CDR3 region has 15 residues. V dropped 4 bases and J dropped 7; count of bases not matched to a gene: 10. Germline V CDR1 and CDR2: LGHNA, YSLEER.

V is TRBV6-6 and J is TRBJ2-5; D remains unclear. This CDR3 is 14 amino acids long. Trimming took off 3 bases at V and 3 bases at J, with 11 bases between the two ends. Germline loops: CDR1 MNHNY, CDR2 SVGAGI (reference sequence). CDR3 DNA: TGTGCCAGCAGTTATCCGGCCAGCAAAGAGACCCAGTACTTC. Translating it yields CASSYPASKETQYF.

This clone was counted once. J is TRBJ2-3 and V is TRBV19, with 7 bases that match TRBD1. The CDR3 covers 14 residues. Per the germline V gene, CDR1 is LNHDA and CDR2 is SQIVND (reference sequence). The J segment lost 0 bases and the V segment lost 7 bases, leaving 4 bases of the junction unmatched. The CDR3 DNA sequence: TGTGCCAGTACTGACAGGGAAAGCACAGATACGCAGTATTTT. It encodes CASTDRESTDTQYF.

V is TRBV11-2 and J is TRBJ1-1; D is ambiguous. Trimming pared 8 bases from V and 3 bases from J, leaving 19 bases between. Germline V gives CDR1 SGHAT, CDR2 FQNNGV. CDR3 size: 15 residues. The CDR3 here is CASSILGSIDTEAFF. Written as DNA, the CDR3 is TGTGCCAGCTCCATCCTGGGGAGTATCGACACTGAAGCTTTCTTT.

The CDR3 loop reads CASSLSWTGSGYTF. The CDR3 DNA reads TGTGCCAGCAGTTTGTCATGGACAGGGAGCGGCTACACCTTC. V and J are TRBV27 and TRBJ1-2; 8 bases map to TRBD1. Germline-derived CDR1 and CDR2 are MNHEY and SMNVEV (reference sequence). V lost 3 bases, J lost 8 bases, and 8 bases stayed unmatched. This CDR3 has 14 residues.

The CDR3 DNA follows: TGTGCCAGCAGTGAAGTCAGCGGGAGTGGAAACATTCAGTACTTC. Protein sequence: CASSEVSGSGNIQYF. V gene TRBV2 combines with J gene TRBJ2-4; 8 bases fit TRBD2. V lost 1 base and J lost 6; bases outside the gene matches: 5. This CDR3 comprises 15 residues. The germline CDR1 and CDR2 sequences are SNHLY and FYNNEI.

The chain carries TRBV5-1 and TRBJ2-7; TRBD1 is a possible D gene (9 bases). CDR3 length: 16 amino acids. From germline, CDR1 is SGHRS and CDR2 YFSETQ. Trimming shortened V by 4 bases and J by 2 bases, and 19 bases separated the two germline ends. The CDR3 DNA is TGCGCCAGCAGCCCGGGGGGGACAGGGCAGACCTACGAGCAGTACTTC. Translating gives CASSPGGTGQTYEQYF.